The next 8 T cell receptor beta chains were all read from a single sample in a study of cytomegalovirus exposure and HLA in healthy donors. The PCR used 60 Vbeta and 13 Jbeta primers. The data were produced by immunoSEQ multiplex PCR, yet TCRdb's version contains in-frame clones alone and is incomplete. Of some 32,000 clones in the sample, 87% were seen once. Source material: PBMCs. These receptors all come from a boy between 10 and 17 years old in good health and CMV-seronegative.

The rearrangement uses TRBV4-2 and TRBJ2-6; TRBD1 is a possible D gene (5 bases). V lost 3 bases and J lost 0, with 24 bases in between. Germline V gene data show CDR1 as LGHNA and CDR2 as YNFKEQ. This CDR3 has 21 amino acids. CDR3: CASSHEMGYRSDPSGANVLTF. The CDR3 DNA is TGTGCCAGCAGCCACGAAATGGGGTACAGGTCCGACCCCTCTGGGGCCAACGTCCTGACTTTC.

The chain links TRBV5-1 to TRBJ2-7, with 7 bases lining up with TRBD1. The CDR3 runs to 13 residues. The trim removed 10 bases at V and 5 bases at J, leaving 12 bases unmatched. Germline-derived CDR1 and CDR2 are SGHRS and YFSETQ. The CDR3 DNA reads TGCGCCTCGTCCCGGGACAGCCCCCACGAGCAGTACTTC. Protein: CASSRDSPHEQYF.

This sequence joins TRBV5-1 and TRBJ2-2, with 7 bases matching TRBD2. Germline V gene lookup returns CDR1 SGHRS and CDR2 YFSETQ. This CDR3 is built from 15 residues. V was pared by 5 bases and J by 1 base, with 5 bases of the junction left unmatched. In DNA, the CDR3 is TGCGCCAGCAGTCGTGGGGGGGAGAACACCGGGGAGCTGTTTTTT. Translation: CASSRGGENTGELFF.

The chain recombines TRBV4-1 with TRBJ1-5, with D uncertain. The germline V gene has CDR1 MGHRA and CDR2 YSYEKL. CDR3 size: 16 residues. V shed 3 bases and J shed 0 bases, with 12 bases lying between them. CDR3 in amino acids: CASSHTIEFSNQPQHF. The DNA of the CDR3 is TGCGCCAGCAGCCACACTATAGAATTTAGCAATCAGCCCCAGCATTTT.

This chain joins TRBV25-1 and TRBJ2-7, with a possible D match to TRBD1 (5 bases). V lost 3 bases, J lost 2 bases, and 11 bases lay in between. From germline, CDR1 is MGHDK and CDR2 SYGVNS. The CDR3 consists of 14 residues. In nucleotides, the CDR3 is TGTGCCAGCAGTGACCTTGGGGCCACCTACGAGCAGTACTTC. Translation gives CASSDLGATYEQYF.

CDR3: CASSESGGTGNTIYF. The CDR3 coding sequence is TGTGCCAGCAGCGAATCAGGGGGCACTGGAAACACCATATATTTT. The J gene is TRBJ1-3, the V gene TRBV27, with 8 nucleotides matching TRBD1. Unmatched junction bases numbered 6, after V lost 6 bases and J lost 2 bases. The CDR3 is 15 amino acids. Germline values: CDR1 MNHEY, CDR2 SMNVEV (reference sequence).

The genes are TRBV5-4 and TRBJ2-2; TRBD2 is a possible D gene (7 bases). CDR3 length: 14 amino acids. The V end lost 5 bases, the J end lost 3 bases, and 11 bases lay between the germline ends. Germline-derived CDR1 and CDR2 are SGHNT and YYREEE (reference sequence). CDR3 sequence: CASRPGGDTGELFF. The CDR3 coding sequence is TGTGCCAGCAGGCCGGGGGGCGACACCGGGGAGCTGTTTTTT. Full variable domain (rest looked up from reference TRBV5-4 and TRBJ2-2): ETGVTQSPTHLIKTRGQQVTLRCSSQSGHNTVSWYQQALGQGPQFIFQYYREEENGRGNFPPRFSGLQFPNYSSELNVNALELDDSALYLCASRPGGDTGELFFGEGSRLTVL.

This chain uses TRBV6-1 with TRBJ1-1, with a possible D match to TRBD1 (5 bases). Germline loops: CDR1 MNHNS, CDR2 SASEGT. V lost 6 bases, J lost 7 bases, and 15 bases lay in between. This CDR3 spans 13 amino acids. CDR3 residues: CASSVAGRGEAFF. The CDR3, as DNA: TGTGCCAGCAGCGTGGCAGGAAGGGGTGAAGCTTTCTTT.